Below, 8 T cell receptor beta chains from the same sample are listed, as sequenced in a study of spatial heterogeneity in lung cancer. Study-level points and caveats: Expanded alpha and beta TCR counts within tumors tracked tumor mutation counts.

The antigens of these receptors remain unknown. Time point noted: sample taken at primary tumor resection. TCRdb fed the 5' RACE reads into MiXCR, producing one record per CDR3 protein. The repertoire holds about 100,000 distinct CDR3 sequences, under 4.5% seen once, with 21% in the top ten. The input for sequencing was lung tumor tissue, taken at surgery. Every receptor here comes from a male donor with early-stage non-small cell lung cancer.

In its sample, this clonotype was seen many times. The chain employs TRBV6-5 and TRBJ2-3; TRBD1 or TRBD2 may be the D gene (5 bases each). V lost 5 bases and J lost 2, with 14 bases in between. The CDR3 is 15 amino acids. Per germline, CDR1 MNHEY and CDR2 SVGAGI. CDR3 bases: TGTGCCAGCAGTATAGTGTCGGGACCCACAGATACGCAGTATTTT. It is translated as CASSIVSGPTDTQYF.

This clonotype was seen at least ten times. The chain has TRBV11-2 and TRBJ1-6, with D possibly matching TRBD1 (5 bases). This CDR3 has 15 residues. Trimming cost V 1 base and J 4 bases, with 8 bases left between them. In germline, CDR1 is SGHAT, CDR2 FQNNGV. In nucleotides, the CDR3 is TGTGCCAGCAGCTTAGCGGGACCGTATAATTCACCCCTCCACTTT. This encodes CASSLAGPYNSPLHF.

In this sample, this clonotype turned up many times. This chain uses TRBV3-1 with TRBJ1-5, with D unresolved. This CDR3 is 14 amino acids long. The V end was cut by 1 base, the J end by 5 bases, with 9 bases between. Per the germline V gene, CDR1 is LGHDT and CDR2 is YNNKEL (reference sequence). The CDR3 spells CASSQGIGHQPQHF. The DNA of the CDR3 is TGTGCCAGCAGCCAAGGGATCGGTCATCAGCCCCAGCATTTT.

The table lists this clonotype with many counts. Germline is not matched at one junction end, which may reflect a read error. The chain links TRBV2 to TRBJ1-4; D is unclear. This CDR3 spans 11 amino acids. Germline lookup yields CDR1 SNHLY and CDR2 FYNNEI. This CDR3 reads CASSASVLLLF. The CDR3, as DNA: TGTGCCAGCAGTGCTTCGGTCTTGTTACTTTTT. The full variable domain, rest sourced from reference TRBV2 and TRBJ1-4, is EPEVTQTPSHQVTQMGQEVILRCVPISNHLYFYWYRQILGQKVEFLVSFYNNEISEKSEIFDDQFSVERPDGSNFTLKIRSTKLEDSAMYFCASSASVLLLFGSGTQLSVL.

At least ten counts were recorded for this clonotype. This sequence joins TRBV20-1 and TRBJ2-5, with a possible D match to TRBD1 (5 bases). The CDR3 spans 12 residues. V was clipped by 6 bases and J by 4 bases, with 12 bases between them. Germline CDR1 is DFQATT and CDR2 is SNEGSKA (reference sequence). The CDR3 loop reads CSAKGQLETQYF. DNA for the CDR3: TGCAGTGCCAAGGGGCAGTTAGAGACCCAGTACTTC.

This clonotype was picked up many times. The CDR3 DNA follows: TGTGCCAGCAGTCCCCCCGGAATCAAGAGGGGGTGCTACACCTTC. Its protein is CASSPPGIKRGCYTF. This chain joins TRBV6-5 and TRBJ1-2, with D possibly being TRBD1 (6 bases). The CDR3 has 15 residues. Germline V lookup: CDR1 MNHEY, CDR2 SVGAGI. V lost 5 bases to trimming and J lost 9 bases, with 22 bases between them.

This clonotype was seen only a few times. The genes are TRBV28 and TRBJ2-7; a possible D gene is TRBD2 (5 bases). CDR1 MDHEN and CDR2 SYDVKM come from the germline V gene. Trimming pared 5 bases from V and 7 bases from J, leaving 9 bases between. The CDR3 sequence is 11 residues long. This CDR3 is CASSNKREQYF. CDR3 coding DNA: TGTGCCAGCAGTAATAAGCGGGAGCAGTACTTC. Looking up the rest from reference TRBV28 and TRBJ2-7 gives the full variable domain: DVKVTQSSRYLVKRTGEKVFLECVQDMDHENMFWYRQDPGLGLRLIYFSYDVKMKEKGDIPEGYSVSREKKERFSLILESASTNQTSMYLCASSNKREQYFGPGTRLTVT.

The genes are TRBV27 and TRBJ1-6; D is perhaps TRBD1 (5 bases). CDR1 MNHEY and CDR2 SMNVEV come from the germline V gene (reference sequence). Trimming shortened V by 2 bases and J by 4 bases, and 24 bases separated the two germline ends. The CDR3 covers 20 residues. Here the CDR3 reads CASSLTQPIRARGYNSPLHF. CDR3 coding DNA: TGTGCCAGCAGTTTAACCCAACCAATCAGGGCAAGAGGTTATAATTCACCCCTCCACTTT.